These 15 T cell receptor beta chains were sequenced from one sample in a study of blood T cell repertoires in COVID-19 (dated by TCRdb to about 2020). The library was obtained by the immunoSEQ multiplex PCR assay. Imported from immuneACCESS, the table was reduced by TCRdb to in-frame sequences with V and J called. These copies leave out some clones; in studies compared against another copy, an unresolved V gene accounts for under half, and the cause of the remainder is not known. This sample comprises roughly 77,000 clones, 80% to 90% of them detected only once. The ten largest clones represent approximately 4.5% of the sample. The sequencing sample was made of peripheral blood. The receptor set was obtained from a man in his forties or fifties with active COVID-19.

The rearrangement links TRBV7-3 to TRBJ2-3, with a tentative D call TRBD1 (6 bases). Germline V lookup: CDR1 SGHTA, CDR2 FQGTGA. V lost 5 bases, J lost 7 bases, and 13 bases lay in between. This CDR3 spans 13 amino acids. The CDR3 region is CASSPAGDNTQYF. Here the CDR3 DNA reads TGTGCCAGCAGCCCAGCCGGGGACAATACGCAGTATTTT.

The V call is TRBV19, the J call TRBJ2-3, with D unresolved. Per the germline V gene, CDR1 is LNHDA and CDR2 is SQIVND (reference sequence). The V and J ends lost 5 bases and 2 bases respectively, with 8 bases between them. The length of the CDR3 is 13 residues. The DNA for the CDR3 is TGTGCCAGTAGTGGCCCCAACACAGATACGCAGTATTTT. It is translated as CASSGPNTDTQYF. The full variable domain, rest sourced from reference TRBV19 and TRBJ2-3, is DGGITQSPKYLFRKEGQNVTLSCEQNLNHDAMYWYRQDPGQGLRLIYYSQIVNDFQKGDIAEGYSVSREKKESFPLTVTSAQKNPTAFYLCASSGPNTDTQYFGPGTRLTVL.

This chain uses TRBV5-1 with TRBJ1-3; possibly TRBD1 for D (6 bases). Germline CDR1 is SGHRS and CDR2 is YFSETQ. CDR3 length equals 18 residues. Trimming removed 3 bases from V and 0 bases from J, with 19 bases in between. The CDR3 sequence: CASSSPTGTSSSGNTIYF. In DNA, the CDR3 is TGCGCCAGCAGCTCTCCCACCGGGACATCAAGCTCTGGAAACACCATATATTTT.

The chain's CDR3 is CASLRSLNEKLFF. CDR3 nucleotide sequence: TGTGCCAGCCTCCGGTCGCTTAATGAAAAACTGTTTTTT. This chain links TRBV28 with TRBJ1-4; D gene uncertain. This CDR3 has 13 residues. Germline assignment: CDR1 MDHEN and CDR2 SYDVKM. The V and J ends lost 8 bases and 4 bases respectively, with 11 bases between them.

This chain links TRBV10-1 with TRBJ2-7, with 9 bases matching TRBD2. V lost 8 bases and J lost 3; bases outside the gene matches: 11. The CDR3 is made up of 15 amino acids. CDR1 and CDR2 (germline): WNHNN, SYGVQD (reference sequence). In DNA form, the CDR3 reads TGCGCCAGCGGTAAGATAGCGGGAGAGGACTACGAGCAGTACTTC. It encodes CASGKIAGEDYEQYF.

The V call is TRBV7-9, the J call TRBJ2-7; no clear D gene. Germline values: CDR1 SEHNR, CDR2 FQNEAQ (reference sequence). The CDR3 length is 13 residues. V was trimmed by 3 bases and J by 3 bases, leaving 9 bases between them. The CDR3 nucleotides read TGTGCCAGCAGCTTGAGTGCGGTCTACGAGCAGTACTTC. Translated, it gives CASSLSAVYEQYF.

Here the CDR3 reads CASSVGTTGELFF. CDR3 nucleotides: TGTGCCAGCAGTGTCGGGACAACCGGGGAGCTGTTTTTT. The chain carries TRBV6-4 and TRBJ2-2; D is possibly TRBD1 (6 bases). Germline values: CDR1 MRHNA, CDR2 SNTAGT. CDR3 size: 13 residues. The V and J ends lost 4 bases and 5 bases respectively, with 8 bases between them.

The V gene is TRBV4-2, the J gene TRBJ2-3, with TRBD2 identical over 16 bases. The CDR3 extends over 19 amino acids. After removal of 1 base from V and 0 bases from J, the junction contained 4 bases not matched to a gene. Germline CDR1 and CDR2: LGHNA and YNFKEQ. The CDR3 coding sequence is TGTGCCAGCAGCCAAGCGGGACTAGCGGGGGGGACTAGCACAGATACGCAGTATTTT. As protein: CASSQAGLAGGTSTDTQYF.

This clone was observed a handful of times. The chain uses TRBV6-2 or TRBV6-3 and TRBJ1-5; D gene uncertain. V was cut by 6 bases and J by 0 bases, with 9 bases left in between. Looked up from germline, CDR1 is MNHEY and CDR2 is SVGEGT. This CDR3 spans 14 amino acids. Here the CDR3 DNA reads TGTGCCAGCAGCTGGGCAGATAGCAATCAGCCCCAGCATTTT. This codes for CASSWADSNQPQHF.

Here the CDR3 reads CASSEMLTVPPLHF. CDR3 bases: TGTGCCAGCAGTGAAATGCTCACAGTGCCACCCCTCCACTTT. The V and J genes are TRBV6-1 and TRBJ1-6; D is ambiguous. The CDR3 runs 14 residues. Looked up from germline, CDR1 is MNHNS and CDR2 is SASEGT. V was trimmed by 2 bases and J by 11 bases, leaving 13 bases between them.

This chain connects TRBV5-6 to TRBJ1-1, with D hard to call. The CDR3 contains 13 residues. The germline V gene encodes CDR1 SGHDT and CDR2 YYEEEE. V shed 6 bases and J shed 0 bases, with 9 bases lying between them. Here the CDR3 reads CASTGGLNTEAFF. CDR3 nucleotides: TGTGCCAGCACCGGCGGTTTGAACACTGAAGCTTTCTTT.

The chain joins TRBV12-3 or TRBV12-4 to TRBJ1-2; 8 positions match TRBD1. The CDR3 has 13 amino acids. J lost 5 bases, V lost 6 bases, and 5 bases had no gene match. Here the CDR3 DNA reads TGTGCCAGCAGGCCGACAGGGGTGTATGGCTACACCTTC. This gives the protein CASRPTGVYGYTF.

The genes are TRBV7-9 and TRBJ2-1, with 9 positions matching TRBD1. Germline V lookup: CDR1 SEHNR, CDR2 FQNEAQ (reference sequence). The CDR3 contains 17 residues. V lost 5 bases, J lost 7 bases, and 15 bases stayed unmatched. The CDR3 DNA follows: TGTGCCAGCAGCACGCAAACCGGGACAGGGTATGTGAATGAGCAGTTCTTC. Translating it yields CASSTQTGTGYVNEQFF.

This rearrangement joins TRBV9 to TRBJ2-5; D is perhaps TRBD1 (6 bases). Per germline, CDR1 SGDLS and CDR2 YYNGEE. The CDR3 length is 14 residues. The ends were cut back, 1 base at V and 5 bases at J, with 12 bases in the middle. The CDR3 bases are TGTGCCAGCAGCGTAACGTCTGGGGGCGAGACCCAGTACTTC. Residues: CASSVTSGGETQYF.

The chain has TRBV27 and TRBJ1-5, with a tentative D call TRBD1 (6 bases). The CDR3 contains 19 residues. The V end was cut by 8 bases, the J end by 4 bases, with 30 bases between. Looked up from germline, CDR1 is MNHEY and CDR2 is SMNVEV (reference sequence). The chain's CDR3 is CASFSWMVAGAPKNQPQHF. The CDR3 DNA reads TGTGCCAGCTTTTCCTGGATGGTGGCAGGGGCGCCGAAGAATCAGCCCCAGCATTTT.